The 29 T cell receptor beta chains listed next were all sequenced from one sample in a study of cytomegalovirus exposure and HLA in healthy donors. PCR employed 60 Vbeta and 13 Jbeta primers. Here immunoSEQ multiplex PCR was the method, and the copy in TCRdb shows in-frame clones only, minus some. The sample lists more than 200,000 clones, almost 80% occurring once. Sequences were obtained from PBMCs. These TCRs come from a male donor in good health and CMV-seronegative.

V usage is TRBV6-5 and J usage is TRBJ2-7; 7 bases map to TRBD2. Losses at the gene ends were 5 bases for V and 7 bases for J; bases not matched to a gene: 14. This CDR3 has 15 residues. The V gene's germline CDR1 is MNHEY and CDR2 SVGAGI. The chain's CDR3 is CASSRTGSGKSEQYF. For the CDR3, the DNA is TGTGCCAGCAGTCGCACAGGAAGCGGGAAGTCAGAGCAGTACTTC.

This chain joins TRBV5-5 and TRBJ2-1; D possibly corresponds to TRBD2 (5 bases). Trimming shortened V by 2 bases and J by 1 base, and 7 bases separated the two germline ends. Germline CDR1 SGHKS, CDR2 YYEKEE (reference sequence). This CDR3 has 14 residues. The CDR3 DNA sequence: TGTGCCAGCAGCTTTTCGGGGTCCTACAATGAGCAGTTCTTC. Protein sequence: CASSFSGSYNEQFF. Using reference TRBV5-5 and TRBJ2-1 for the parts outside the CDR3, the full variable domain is DAGVTQSPTHLIKTRGQQVTLRCSPISGHKSVSWYQQVLGQGPQFIFQYYEKEERGRGNFPDRFSARQFPNYSSELNVNALLLGDSALYLCASSFSGSYNEQFFGPGTRLTVL.

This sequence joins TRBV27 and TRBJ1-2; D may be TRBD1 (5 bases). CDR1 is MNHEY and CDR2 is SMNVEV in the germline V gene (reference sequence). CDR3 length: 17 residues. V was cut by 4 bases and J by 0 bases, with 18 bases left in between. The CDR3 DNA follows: TGTGCCAGCAGTTCAAGCCAAACAGGAATAGCTAACTATGGCTACACCTTC. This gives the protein CASSSSQTGIANYGYTF.

CDR3 sequence (DNA): TGTGCCAGCAGCATGGGCCCGGGTAGTCGGTTGACCGGGGAGCTGTTTTTT. Translation: CASSMGPGSRLTGELFF. The V call is TRBV5-8, the J call TRBJ2-2; unclear D gene. Per germline, CDR1 SGHTS and CDR2 YDEGEE. V shed 4 bases and J shed 5 bases, with 21 bases lying between them. The CDR3 is 17 residues long.

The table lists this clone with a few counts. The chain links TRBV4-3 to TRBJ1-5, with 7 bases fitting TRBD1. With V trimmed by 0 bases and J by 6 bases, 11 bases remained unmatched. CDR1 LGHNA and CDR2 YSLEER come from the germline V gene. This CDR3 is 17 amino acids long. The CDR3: CASSQDLHGTEPQPQHF. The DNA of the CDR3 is TGCGCCAGCAGCCAAGATCTTCATGGGACAGAGCCTCAGCCCCAGCATTTT.

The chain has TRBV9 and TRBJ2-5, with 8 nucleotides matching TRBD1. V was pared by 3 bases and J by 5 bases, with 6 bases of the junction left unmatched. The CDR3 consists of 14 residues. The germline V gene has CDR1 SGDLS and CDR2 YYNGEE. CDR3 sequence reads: CASSAGDRRETQYF. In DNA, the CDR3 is TGTGCCAGCAGCGCCGGGGACAGGCGGGAGACCCAGTACTTC.

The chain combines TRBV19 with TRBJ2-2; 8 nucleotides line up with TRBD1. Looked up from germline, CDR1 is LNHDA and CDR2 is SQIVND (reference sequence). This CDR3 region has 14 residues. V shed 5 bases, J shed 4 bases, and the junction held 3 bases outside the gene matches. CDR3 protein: CASSLTGGTGELFF. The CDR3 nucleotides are TGTGCCAGTAGTCTCACAGGGGGCACCGGGGAGCTGTTTTTT. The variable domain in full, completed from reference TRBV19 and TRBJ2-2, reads DGGITQSPKYLFRKEGQNVTLSCEQNLNHDAMYWYRQDPGQGLRLIYYSQIVNDFQKGDIAEGYSVSREKKESFPLTVTSAQKNPTAFYLCASSLTGGTGELFFGEGSRLTVL.

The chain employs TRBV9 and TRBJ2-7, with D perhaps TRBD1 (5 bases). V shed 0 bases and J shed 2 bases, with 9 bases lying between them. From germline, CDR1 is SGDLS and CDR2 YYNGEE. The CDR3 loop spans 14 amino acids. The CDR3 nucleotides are TGTGCCAGCAGCGTAGACGACAGAGCCTACGAGCAGTACTTC. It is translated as CASSVDDRAYEQYF.

The DNA for the CDR3 is TGTGCCAGCAGCCTTCACATGGGACAGGCAGCGAACACCATATATTTT. This translates into CASSLHMGQAANTIYF. The chain uses TRBV14 and TRBJ1-3, with 8 bases identical to TRBD1. The CDR3 covers 16 residues. V dropped 4 bases and J dropped 7; count of bases not matched to a gene: 12. Germline CDR1 SGHDN, CDR2 FVKESK. The full variable domain, rest sourced from reference TRBV14 and TRBJ1-3, is EAGVTQFPSHSVIEKGQTVTLRCDPISGHDNLYWYRRVMGKEIKFLLHFVKESKQDESGMPNNRFLAERTGGTYSTLKVQPAELEDSGVYFCASSLHMGQAANTIYFGEGSWLTVV.

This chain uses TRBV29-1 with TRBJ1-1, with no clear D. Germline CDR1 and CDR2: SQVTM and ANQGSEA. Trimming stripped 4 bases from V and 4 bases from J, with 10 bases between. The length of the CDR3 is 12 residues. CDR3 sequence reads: CSVVGDGTEAFF. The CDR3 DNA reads TGCAGCGTTGTCGGGGATGGCACTGAAGCTTTCTTT.

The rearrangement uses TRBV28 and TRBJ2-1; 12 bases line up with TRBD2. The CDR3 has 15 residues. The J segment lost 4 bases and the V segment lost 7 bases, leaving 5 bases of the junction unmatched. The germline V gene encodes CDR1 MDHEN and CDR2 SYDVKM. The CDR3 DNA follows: TGTGCCAGCACCTTGACTAGCGGGAGTTACAATGAGCAGTTCTTC. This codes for CASTLTSGSYNEQFF.

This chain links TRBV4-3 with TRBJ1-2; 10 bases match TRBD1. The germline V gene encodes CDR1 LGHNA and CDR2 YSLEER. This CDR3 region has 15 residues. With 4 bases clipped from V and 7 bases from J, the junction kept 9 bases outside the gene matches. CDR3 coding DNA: TGCGCCAGCAGCCCCACCGGACAGGGGGGATCTGGCTACACCTTC. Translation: CASSPTGQGGSGYTF.

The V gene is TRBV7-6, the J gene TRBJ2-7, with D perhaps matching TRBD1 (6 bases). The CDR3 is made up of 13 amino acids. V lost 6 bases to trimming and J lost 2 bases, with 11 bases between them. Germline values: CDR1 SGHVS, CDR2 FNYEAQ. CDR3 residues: CASRDRSTYEQYF. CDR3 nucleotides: TGTGCCAGCAGAGACAGGAGTACCTACGAGCAGTACTTC. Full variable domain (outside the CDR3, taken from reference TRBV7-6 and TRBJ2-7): GAGVSQSPRYKVTKRGQDVALRCDPISGHVSLYWYRQALGQGPEFLTYFNYEAQQDKSGLPNDRFSAERPEGSISTLTIQRTEQRDSAMYRCASRDRSTYEQYFGPGTRLTVT.

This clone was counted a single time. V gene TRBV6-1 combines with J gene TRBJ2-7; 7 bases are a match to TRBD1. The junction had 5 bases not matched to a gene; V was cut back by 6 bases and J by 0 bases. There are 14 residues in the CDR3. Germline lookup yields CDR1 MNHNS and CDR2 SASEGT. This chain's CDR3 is CASRGTANSYEQYF. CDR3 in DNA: TGTGCCAGCAGGGGGACAGCCAACTCCTACGAGCAGTACTTC.

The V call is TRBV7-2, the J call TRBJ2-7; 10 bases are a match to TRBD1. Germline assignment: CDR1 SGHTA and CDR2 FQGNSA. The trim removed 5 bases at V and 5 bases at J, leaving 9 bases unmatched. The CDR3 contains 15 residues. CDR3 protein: CASSTAGTGVHEQYF. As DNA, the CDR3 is TGTGCCAGCAGCACCGCGGGGACAGGGGTCCACGAGCAGTACTTC.

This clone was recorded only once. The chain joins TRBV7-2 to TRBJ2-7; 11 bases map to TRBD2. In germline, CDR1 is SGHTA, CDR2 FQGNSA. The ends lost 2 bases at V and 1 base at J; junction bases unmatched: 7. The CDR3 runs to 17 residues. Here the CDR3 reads CASSLSKLAGGSYEQYF. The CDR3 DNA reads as TGTGCCAGCAGCTTATCCAAGCTAGCGGGAGGTTCCTACGAGCAGTACTTC.

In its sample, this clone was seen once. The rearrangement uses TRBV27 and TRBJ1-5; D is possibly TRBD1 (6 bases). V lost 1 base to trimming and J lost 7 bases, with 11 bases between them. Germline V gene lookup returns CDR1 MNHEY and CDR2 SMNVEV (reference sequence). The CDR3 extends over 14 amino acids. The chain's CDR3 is CASSLFRGDQPQHF. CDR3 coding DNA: TGTGCCAGCAGTTTATTCAGGGGTGACCAGCCCCAGCATTTT.

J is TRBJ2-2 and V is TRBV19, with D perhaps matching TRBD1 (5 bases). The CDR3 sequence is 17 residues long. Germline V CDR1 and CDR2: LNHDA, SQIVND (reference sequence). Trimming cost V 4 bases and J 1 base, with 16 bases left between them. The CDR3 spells CASSSPLGVQNTGELFF. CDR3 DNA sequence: TGTGCCAGTAGTAGCCCCCTAGGGGTGCAGAACACCGGGGAGCTGTTTTTT.

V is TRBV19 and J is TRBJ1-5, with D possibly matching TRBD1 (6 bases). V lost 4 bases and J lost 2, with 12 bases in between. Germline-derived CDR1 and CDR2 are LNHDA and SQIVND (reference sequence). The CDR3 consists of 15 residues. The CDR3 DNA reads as TGTGCCAGTAGTACGGGGGGCTCCCGCAATCAGCCCCAGCATTTT. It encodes CASSTGGSRNQPQHF.

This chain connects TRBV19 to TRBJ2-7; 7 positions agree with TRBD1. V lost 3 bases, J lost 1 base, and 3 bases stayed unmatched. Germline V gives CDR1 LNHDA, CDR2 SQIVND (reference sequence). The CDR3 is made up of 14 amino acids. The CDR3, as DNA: TGTGCCAGTAGTATTCTACAGGGGTCCTACGAGCAGTACTTC. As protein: CASSILQGSYEQYF.

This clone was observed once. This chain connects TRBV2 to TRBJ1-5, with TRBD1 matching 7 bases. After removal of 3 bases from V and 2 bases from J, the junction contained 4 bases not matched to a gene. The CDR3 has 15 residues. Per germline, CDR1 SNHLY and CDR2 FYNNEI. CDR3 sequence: CASSDSQGGNQPQHF. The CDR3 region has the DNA TGTGCCAGCAGTGATAGTCAGGGGGGCAATCAGCCCCAGCATTTT.

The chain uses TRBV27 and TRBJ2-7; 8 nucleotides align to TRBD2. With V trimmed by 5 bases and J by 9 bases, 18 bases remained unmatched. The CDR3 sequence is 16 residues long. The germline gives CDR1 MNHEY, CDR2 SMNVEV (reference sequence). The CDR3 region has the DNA TGTGCCAGCAGTCAACCATCCTCACTACGGGAGGGTGGGCAGTACTTC. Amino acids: CASSQPSSLREGGQYF.

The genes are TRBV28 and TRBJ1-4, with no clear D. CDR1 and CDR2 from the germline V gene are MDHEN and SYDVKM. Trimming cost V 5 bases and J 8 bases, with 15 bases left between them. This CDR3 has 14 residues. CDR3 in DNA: TGTGCCAGCAGTCCTGGAGGGTTAGGAGAAAAACTGTTTTTT. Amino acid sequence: CASSPGGLGEKLFF.

CDR3 residues: CASSGDRYTRELFF. Written as DNA, the CDR3 is TGTGCCAGCAGTGGGGACAGATACACAAGGGAGCTGTTTTTT. The chain has TRBV27 and TRBJ2-2, with TRBD1 matching 7 bases. Trimming took 5 bases from V and 9 from J; bases not matched to a gene: 9. The CDR3 runs to 14 residues. Germline V lookup: CDR1 MNHEY, CDR2 SMNVEV (reference sequence).

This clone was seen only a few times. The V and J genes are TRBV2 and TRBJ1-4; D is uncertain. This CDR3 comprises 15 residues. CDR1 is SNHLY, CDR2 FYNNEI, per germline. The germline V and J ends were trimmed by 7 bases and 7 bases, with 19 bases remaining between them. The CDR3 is CASTKARPEGEKLFF. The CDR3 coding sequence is TGTGCCAGCACGAAGGCGAGGCCCGAGGGTGAAAAACTGTTTTTT.

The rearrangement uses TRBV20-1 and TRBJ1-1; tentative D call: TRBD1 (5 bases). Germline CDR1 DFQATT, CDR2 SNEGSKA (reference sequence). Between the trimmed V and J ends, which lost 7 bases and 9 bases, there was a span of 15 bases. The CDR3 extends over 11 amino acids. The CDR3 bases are TGCAGTGGCGGCAGGGCCGAAAAAGCTTTCTTT. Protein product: CSGGRAEKAFF.

Written as DNA, the CDR3 is TGCAGCGTTGAAGGAGCCACAGCAGGGGCCAACGTCCTGACTTTC. Translation: CSVEGATAGANVLTF. The rearrangement joins TRBV29-1 to TRBJ2-6; no clear D gene. The germline V and J ends were trimmed by 1 base and 4 bases, with 11 bases remaining between them. The CDR3 spans 15 residues. Germline V gene data show CDR1 as SQVTM and CDR2 as ANQGSEA. Combining the CDR3 with reference TRBV29-1 and TRBJ2-6 gives the whole variable domain SAVISQKPSRDICQRGTSLTIQCQVDSQVTMMFWYRQQPGQSLTLIATANQGSEATYESGFVIDKFPISRPNLTFSTLTVSNMSPEDSSIYLCSVEGATAGANVLTFGAGSRLTVL.

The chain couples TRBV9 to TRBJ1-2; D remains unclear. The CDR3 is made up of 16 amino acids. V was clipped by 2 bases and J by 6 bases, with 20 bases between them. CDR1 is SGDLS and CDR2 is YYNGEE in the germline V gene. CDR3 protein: CASSVLDSFHRDGYTF. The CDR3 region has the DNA TGTGCCAGCAGCGTTCTCGACTCGTTCCATCGGGATGGCTACACCTTC.

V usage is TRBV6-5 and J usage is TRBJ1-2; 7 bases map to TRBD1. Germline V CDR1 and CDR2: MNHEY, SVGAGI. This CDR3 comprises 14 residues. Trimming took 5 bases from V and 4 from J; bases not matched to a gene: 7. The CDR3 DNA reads TGTGCCAGCAGTCCAACAGGGGAGAGCTATGGCTACACCTTC. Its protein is CASSPTGESYGYTF.